Below are 21 T cell receptor beta chains sequenced from a single sample in a study of CD4+ T cells in melanoma. Sequencing was performed with immunoSEQ multiplex PCR; in TCRdb, only in-frame clones are kept and a portion is missing. The data contain 110,000 to 150,000 clones, around 90% of them singletons. These receptor sequences come from a human donor with melanoma.

CDR3 nucleotides: TGTGCCAGCAACTGGGGGGGGCGAACAGATACGCAGTATTTT. Translating gives CASNWGGRTDTQYF. The chain is built from TRBV2 and TRBJ2-3; maybe TRBD2 (7 bases). Per the germline V gene, CDR1 is SNHLY and CDR2 is FYNNEI. With 7 bases removed from V and 3 bases from J, the gap between germline ends came to 14 bases. The CDR3 spans 14 residues.

V usage is TRBV5-8 and J usage is TRBJ2-5; 7 nucleotides line up with TRBD1. Trimming took 0 bases from V and 2 from J; bases not matched to a gene: 4. This CDR3 is 15 amino acids long. The germline gives CDR1 SGHTS, CDR2 YDEGEE. The CDR3 protein is CASSLGQGPQETQYF. In DNA form, the CDR3 reads TGTGCCAGCAGCTTGGGACAGGGCCCTCAAGAGACCCAGTACTTC.

A single count supports this clone. The J gene is TRBJ2-7, the V gene TRBV7-8, with D perhaps TRBD2 (6 bases). Germline V gene data show CDR1 as SGHVS and CDR2 as FQNEAQ. This CDR3 has 17 amino acids. Trimming removed 0 bases from V and 1 base from J, with 16 bases in between. The DNA of the CDR3 is TGTGCCAGCAGCTTAGCTAGGTCCGGGACTGTGTCCTACGAGCAGTACTTC. This codes for CASSLARSGTVSYEQYF.

This sequence joins TRBV11-3 and TRBJ2-3, with D unresolved. Trimming left V 5 bases short and J 0 bases short, with 9 bases between. The CDR3 is made up of 14 amino acids. Germline CDR1 reads SGHNT; CDR2 reads YENEEA. The CDR3 DNA reads TGTGCCAGCAGCCGATCCGCAAGCACAGATACGCAGTATTTT. Protein product: CASSRSASTDTQYF.

The chain combines TRBV10-3 with TRBJ1-5, with TRBD1 identical over 9 bases. Trimming took 6 bases from V and 2 from J; bases not matched to a gene: 5. Germline V gives CDR1 ENHRY, CDR2 SYGVKD. CDR3 length: 15 amino acids. CDR3 amino acids: CAIRGRQGGNQPQHF. In nucleotides, the CDR3 is TGTGCCATCAGAGGCAGACAGGGGGGCAATCAGCCCCAGCATTTT.

The chain carries TRBV14 and TRBJ2-5; no reliable D call. This CDR3 contains 11 residues. Germline loops: CDR1 SGHDN, CDR2 FVKESK. Trimming stripped 5 bases from V and 4 bases from J, with 5 bases between. For the CDR3, the DNA is TGTGCCAGCAGCTCCACAGAGACCCAGTACTTC. Residues: CASSSTETQYF.

This clone was observed once. The chain has TRBV30 and TRBJ1-6; 7 bases are a match to TRBD1. J lost 9 bases, V lost 2 bases, and 7 bases had no gene match. The CDR3 covers 14 residues. Germline CDR1 reads GTSNPN; CDR2 reads SVGIG (reference sequence). The CDR3 sequence: CAWSWAGGGSPLHF. Here the CDR3 DNA reads TGTGCCTGGAGTTGGGCAGGGGGGGGTTCACCCCTCCACTTT.

This clone was counted once. The rearrangement links TRBV5-1 to TRBJ1-3; tentatively, D is TRBD1 (5 bases). Germline-derived CDR1 and CDR2 are SGHRS and YFSETQ. This CDR3 comprises 14 residues. The V gene lost 4 bases and the J gene lost 1 base, with 9 bases spanning the gap. The CDR3 spells CASSVQGSGNTIYF. The CDR3 coding sequence is TGCGCCAGCAGCGTGCAGGGATCTGGAAACACCATATATTTT. The full variable domain, in which reference TRBV5-1 and TRBJ1-3 provide the parts outside the CDR3, is KAGVTQTPRYLIKTRGQQVTLSCSPISGHRSVSWYQQTPGQGLQFLFEYFSETQRNKGNFPGRFSGRQFSNSRSEMNVSTLELGDSALYLCASSVQGSGNTIYFGEGSWLTVV.

The rearrangement links TRBV2 to TRBJ2-3; D ambiguous. CDR1 and CDR2 (germline): SNHLY, FYNNEI. The CDR3 consists of 13 residues. The CDR3 DNA sequence: TGTGCTTCTAGGACGTTTAGCACAGATACGCAGTATTTT. Residues: CASRTFSTDTQYF.

V and J are TRBV6-5 and TRBJ2-1; D gene ambiguous. The V end lost 2 bases, the J end lost 9 bases, and 5 bases lay between the germline ends. The CDR3 has 11 amino acids. Germline V gives CDR1 MNHEY, CDR2 SVGAGI. As DNA, the CDR3 is TGTGCCAGCAGTTACGAGTTTGAGCAGTTCTTC. Translation gives CASSYEFEQFF.

The CDR3 bases are TGTGCCTGGAGTTCCGGGACCGAAGGAGACGAAAAACTGTTTTTT. The encoded protein is CAWSSGTEGDEKLFF. The chain is built from TRBV30 and TRBJ1-4, with D perhaps matching TRBD1 (5 bases). CDR3 length equals 15 residues. CDR1 and CDR2 from the germline V gene are GTSNPN and SVGIG (reference sequence). Deletions cut 2 bases from V and 8 bases from J, with 18 bases between.

The rearrangement joins TRBV20-1 to TRBJ1-2; D not certain. Germline-derived CDR1 and CDR2 are DFQATT and SNEGSKA (reference sequence). V lost 6 bases and J lost 3, with 8 bases in between. The CDR3 covers 11 residues. CDR3 in DNA: TGCAGTGCAAGGATAGACTATGGCTACACCTTC. This codes for CSARIDYGYTF.

This sequence joins TRBV2 and TRBJ2-7; D perhaps matches TRBD1 (6 bases). Germline lookup yields CDR1 SNHLY and CDR2 FYNNEI. The CDR3 loop spans 16 amino acids. The ends were cut back, 1 base at V and 5 bases at J, with 18 bases in the middle. CDR3 bases: TGTGCCAGCAGTGAAGTTGTGGGCAGGGGCGGCAACGAGCAGTACTTC. Amino acids: CASSEVVGRGGNEQYF.

The chain links TRBV5-1 to TRBJ2-5; TRBD1 agrees at 7 bases. This CDR3 region has 14 residues. CDR1 is SGHRS and CDR2 is YFSETQ in the germline V gene. V lost 4 bases, J lost 1 base, and 4 bases stayed unmatched. The DNA of the CDR3 is TGCGCCAGCAGCGTGGGACAGACCCAAGAGACCCAGTACTTC. Protein: CASSVGQTQETQYF.

This clone was recorded once. The CDR3 nucleotides read TGTGCCAGCTCACCAAGGGCAGGGGTAATGAACACTGAAGCTTTCTTT. It encodes CASSPRAGVMNTEAFF. The V and J genes are TRBV18 and TRBJ1-1; tentatively, D is TRBD1 (6 bases). CDR3 length equals 16 residues. Trimming took off 2 bases at V and 0 bases at J, with 13 bases between the two ends. Germline V gene lookup returns CDR1 KGHSH and CDR2 LQKENI.

This chain links TRBV30 with TRBJ2-7; D is possibly TRBD1 or TRBD2 (5 bases each). Germline loops: CDR1 GTSNPN, CDR2 SVGIG (reference sequence). This CDR3 is 13 amino acids long. Trimming pared 1 base from V and 2 bases from J, leaving 9 bases between. DNA for the CDR3: TGTGCCTGGAGTGGAGGGGAGCCCTACGAGCAGTACTTC. Translation gives CAWSGGEPYEQYF.

The chain joins TRBV6-1 to TRBJ1-3; a possible D gene is TRBD1 (6 bases). Deletions cut 2 bases from V and 6 bases from J, with 11 bases between. The CDR3 is 14 residues long. The germline V gene has CDR1 MNHNS and CDR2 SASEGT. Here the CDR3 DNA reads TGTGCCAGCAGTGAACAGTACAGGGAAAACACCATATATTTT. It specifies CASSEQYRENTIYF.

The chain links TRBV28 to TRBJ1-5; TRBD1 might be the D (5 bases). The CDR3 runs to 14 residues. Trimming pared 6 bases from V and 6 bases from J, leaving 15 bases between. Germline CDR1 MDHEN, CDR2 SYDVKM. CDR3 sequence (DNA): TGTGCCAGCAGGCCGGGGCAGGGCAGTCAGCCCCAGCATTTT. Residues: CASRPGQGSQPQHF.

This clone came up a few times. The CDR3: CASSLSSAANYGYTF. The CDR3 DNA reads as TGTGCCAGCAGCTTATCGTCGGCTGCAAACTATGGCTACACCTTC. V usage is TRBV7-9 and J usage is TRBJ1-2; D gene ambiguous. The V end lost 2 bases, the J end lost 2 bases, and 12 bases lay between the germline ends. Germline loops: CDR1 SEHNR, CDR2 FQNEAQ (reference sequence). The CDR3 sequence is 15 residues long.

V and J are TRBV29-1 and TRBJ1-2; D not certain. This CDR3 has 14 amino acids. V lost 3 bases and J 4 bases, leaving 15 bases between the germline ends. Germline loops: CDR1 SQVTM, CDR2 ANQGSEA. The CDR3 here is CSVELGGLGYGYTF. CDR3 coding DNA: TGCAGCGTTGAGTTGGGAGGCCTTGGCTATGGCTACACCTTC.

The chain recombines TRBV19 with TRBJ1-3; 8 bases fit TRBD1. The germline gives CDR1 LNHDA, CDR2 SQIVND (reference sequence). V lost 10 bases and J lost 1; bases outside the gene matches: 3. The CDR3 runs to 13 residues. The CDR3 reads CATQGASGNTIYF. The DNA of the CDR3 is TGTGCCACTCAGGGGGCTTCTGGAAACACCATATATTTT.